This T cell receptor (beta chain) derives from a study of beta chain features in type 1 diabetes. About the research overall: Analysis included about 100 million sorted cells drawn from all samples.

The sequenced template was cDNA made from the entire isolated RNA. Assay used: immunoSEQ multiplex PCR; TCRdb lists only in-frame clones, some missing. Of 140,000 to 150,000 clones in the sample, 10% to 15% were seen once. This clone was seen only a few times. The antigen is not known. Study-level results: Moderate but significant shortening of TCRB CDR3s was recorded in all four CD4+ subsets from Type 1 diabetes patients. The cDNA sequencing approach could over-represent high-TCR-expressing cells.

The CDR3 sequence is 15 residues long. From germline, CDR1 is SGHRS and CDR2 YFSETQ. The V gene lost 4 bases and the J gene lost 0 bases, with 12 bases spanning the gap. The V call is TRBV5-1, the J call TRBJ2-3; maybe TRBD2 (5 bases). The sample was central memory CD4+ T cells from blood. The clonotype comes from a man aged 18 to 29 with type 1 diabetes. The CDR3 spells CASSPIGGSTDTQYF. DNA of the CDR3: TGCGCCAGCAGCCCCATTGGCGGGAGCACAGATACGCAGTATTTT. Filled out from reference TRBV5-1 and TRBJ2-3, the complete variable domain reads KAGVTQTPRYLIKTRGQQVTLSCSPISGHRSVSWYQQTPGQGLQFLFEYFSETQRNKGNFPGRFSGRQFSNSRSEMNVSTLELGDSALYLCASSPIGGSTDTQYFGPGTRLTVL.